This T cell receptor beta chain was identified in a study of T cells expressing NK-cell markers (dated by TCRdb to 2020 to 2021). Study-wide context: In sorted CD3+CD56+NKG2C+, CD3+CD56+NKG2C- and CD3+CD56-NKG2C+ T-cell subsets from several donors, TCR beta-chain repertoires were profiled. Of the eight sequenced donors, seven were found to be HCMV-seropositive and one was found to be HCMV-seronegative. The eight sequenced donors were randomly selected healthy volunteers, three men and five women. Libraries were sequenced as 2 x 150 bp reads on Illumina HiSeq 2000/2500, MiSeq or NextSeq. What the study reported, not specific to this receptor: In a handful of donors, the dominant CD3+CD56+NKG2C+ clonotypes were found to rank among the top 10 CD8+ clonotypes and to make up about 1.0-7.5% of CD8+ T cells. Those dominant clonotypes were again the most abundant among CD3+CD56-NKG2C+ cells in a few donors, at about 28.3-65%. It remained unclear whether the expanded NKG2C-expressing T cell clones were specific for HCMV antigens.

TCRdb shows the sequencer as Illumina HiSeq 2000. 5'RACE template switching, by which a universal primer site and unique molecular identifiers were added, was used to make TCR beta cDNA libraries. Priming for cDNA synthesis came from the TCR beta constant segment, and two successive PCR amplification steps followed. Concerning the study's data processing: Reads were demultiplexed and grouped by UMI with MIGEC, and clonotypes were assembled and quantified with MiTCR. To exclude erroneous sequences, only TCR cDNA sequences supported by at least two reads were retained. The tcR package was used for downstream repertoire analysis, and clonotypes were matched across fractions by CDR3 nucleotide sequence plus V segment. VDJmatch was used to annotate antigen specificity against VDJdb, with one amino acid substitution allowed in CDR3. One entry per CDR3 protein sequence results from the TCRdb reprocessing of the reads, with DNA left out. The V and J calls were determined by TCRdb, not by the authors. The data table for this sample lists approximately 550,000 distinct CDR3 sequences. Roughly 3.5% of the sample is taken by the ten largest.

HCMV-specific IgG was detected in serum with a commercial ELISA kit to determine HCMV serostatus. Ficoll density gradient centrifugation was used to isolate peripheral blood mononuclear cells from blood. Concerning this clonotype itself: Its specific antigen is unknown.

The sequenced sample was blood T cells: a sorted CD56 or NKG2C T cell subset, CD4+ or CD8+ T cells, or bulk PBMC T cells (not recorded which). This TCR derives from a man younger than 35 in good health. Donor details come from another sample of the same person, matched by shared clones.

The CDR3 region reads CASSFGGGYIQYF. The chain is assembled from TRBV6-5 and TRBJ2-4; TCRdb indicates TRBD2, and absent DNA this call remains unverified. Including the terminal cysteine and phenylalanine, the CDR3 comprises 13 residues. This entry has no DNA. CDR1 and CDR2 are drawn from the germline V gene: MNHEY, SVGAGI.